This T cell receptor beta chain originates from a study of cytomegalovirus exposure and HLA in healthy donors (dated by TCRdb to the late 2010s). Regarding the complete study: An earlier analysis of more than 550 of the donors reported approximately 280 Gb of sequence data and around 100 million unique TCR beta sequences obtained from approximately 180 million T cells. Roughly five DR-DQ haplotypes were handled as single units for association and clustering, since linkage in the cohort was strong. An early release covering some 640 HLA-typed donors comprised approximately 300 gigabases of sequencing data and around 80 million unique TCR sequences. Donor age, sex, ethnicity and CMV serostatus were compiled alongside the repertoire data. Among the roughly 400 genotyped donors, around 79% belonged to the genetic ancestry cluster associated with self-reported Caucasian donors. To predict cytomegalovirus infection status, the study brought together high-throughput TCR immunosequencing, statistical association of individual TCRs with disease status, and machine learning. Typing coverage varied by locus: roughly 620-640 donors for A, B, C, DRB1 and DQB1; 522 for DQA1; approximately 610 for DPA1; approximately 450 for DPB1. All discovery cohort repertoires had been generated on a single sequencing platform. The aim of the study was to test whether cataloging public T cell receptors could identify signatures of past pathogen exposure. In a later genetic analysis, genome-wide SNP genotypes for about 60% of the 666 donors were used, and that subset was treated as a discovery cohort. Among some 400 genotyped donors of the cohort, an average of around 240,000 unique TCR beta nucleotide sequences were sequenced per donor, about a sixth of them non-productive. The study profiled the T cell repertoires of approximately 700 subjects by immunosequencing and related them to cytomegalovirus serostatus. Besides the first cohort of 666 subjects, a separate validation cohort made up of roughly 120 different subjects was used. An earlier analysis of some 500 of the donors used high-throughput TCR beta sequencing to judge whether each TCR beta V gene segment behaved as functional or pseudogenic. Both class I and class II loci were covered by HLA typing, at four-digit resolution. Rather than using new phenotypic data, the later analysis identified candidate immune exposures from TCR beta sequences and from how often those sequences occurred across donors. To study patterns of TCR occurrence, a later analysis re-analyzed previously published TCR beta repertoires from under 750 donors and added high-resolution HLA genotyping. Findings and caveats that apply to the study as a whole: The study gave a list of 150 to 200 TCR beta chains associated with cytomegalovirus. Because HLA typing was missing for some donors at each locus, association tests included only the typed subset. Because counts were too low, more than 15 rarely observed V segments, including chromosome 9 orphons, were excluded from the earlier analysis of several hundred of the donors. Most CMV-associated TCR beta chains appeared to be HLA-restricted in a later analysis, and the HLA associations seemed to be driven largely by CMV exposure. Correlated functional status among segregating V segments might reflect linkage disequilibrium, but an unknown experimental factor could not be ruled out. The cohort was sequenced for TCR beta chains only, and without alpha or paired-chain data the features that could be detected were limited. Compared with equally common non-associated chains, HLA-associated TCR beta chains in a later analysis were more clonally expanded and had lower generation probabilities. Immune exposure information for the cohort was limited to CMV serostatus. Most TCR sequences were observed very rarely across donors, whereas some public TCRs were present in many individuals. At a false discovery rate of 0.05, a later analysis linked fewer than 20,000 TCR beta sequences to specific HLA alleles. The presence/absence analyses assumed that sequencing depth was roughly uniform across donors, and that assumption may not be true. An association between a missense DCLRE1C variant and V-gene and J-gene trimming of TCR beta chains was found in a later genetic analysis and replicated in an independent cohort. A later genetic analysis reported fewer N-insertions in productive TCRs among donors in an Asian-associated ancestry cluster than the roughly 640-donor mean. In a later analysis, TCR association rates were found to vary across HLA loci, with the most associated TCRs seen for DRB1 alleles and the fewest for HLA-C alleles. In an earlier analysis of approximately 590 of the donors, most TCR beta V segments were observed in productive rearrangements about 87% or about 30% of the time, broadly matching IMGT annotations. A later analysis reported that several top co-occurrence clusters appeared linked to parvovirus B19, influenza, CMV and Epstein-Barr virus. A further reported finding was that TCR beta sequences accurately predicted the HLA-A and HLA-B alleles for most subjects in the first cohort. The classifier was reported to diagnose cytomegalovirus status with high specificity and sensitivity in both the original and validation cohorts. A group of highly shared sequence variants was considered likely to be a technical artifact of the sequencing pipeline. When HLA alleles, especially DR and DQ, strongly co-occurred, attributing TCR associations to individual alleles was difficult. In vitro tests confirmed that a few of the cytomegalovirus-associated TCR beta chains recognize cytomegalovirus antigens. It was suggested by the authors that the approach could potentially be generalized to other disease states and immunological phenotypes.

A remark on this clone: Its antigen is currently not known. There are no base qualities to consult, and no much larger clone falls within one base.

The library was generated by the immunoSEQ multiplex PCR assay. A mixture of 60 forward primers for TCR Vbeta segments and 13 reverse primers for TCR Jbeta segments was used in the multiplex PCR. The CDR3 region of rearranged TCR beta genes was amplified from genomic DNA with a multiplex PCR assay. The amplified TCR beta libraries were sequenced on the Illumina HiSeq System as 87-base-pair reads. From the authors' description of their analysis: Across the 670 or so repertoires, a later analysis counted approximately 75 million unique TCR beta chains, around 10 million of which were shared by at least two donors. Raw reads were error-corrected and collapsed into unique sequences with a nearest-neighbor algorithm that merged closely related sequences to remove PCR and sequencing errors. Alignment of CDR3 sequences to IMGT reference sequences was used to assign V, D and J gene segments. For a sequence to be retained, a match of at least six nucleotides was required to both a V gene segment and a J gene segment. A rearrangement counted as productive if the CDR3 had no stop codons and remained in frame with V and J, and every other rearrangement counted as non-productive. CDR3 was defined according to IMGT convention as the region running from the second conserved V-encoded cysteine to the conserved J-encoded phenylalanine. The earlier analysis of approximately 500 of the donors excluded sequences that lacked an unambiguous match to a single V gene segment. An earlier analysis of some 610 of the donors called V segments functional above 56.7% productive rearrangements and segregating when the between-donor standard deviation exceeded 5%. To diagnose cytomegalovirus status from the catalog of TCR beta chain sequences, a statistical classification framework was built. In a later analysis, V and J genes were assigned by comparing TCR nucleotide sequences against IMGT/GENE-DB human TR gene sequences. In a later analysis, CDR3 sequences and most-parsimonious VDJ recombination scenarios were assigned using the TCRdist pipeline. In a later analysis, each TCR beta chain was defined by its CDR3 amino acid sequence together with its V-gene family, and reads without a unique V-gene family were excluded. A later analysis removed 450 to 600 highly shared, low-generation-probability nucleotide sequences to deal with suspected cross-contamination and a sequencing artifact. For each public chain, a later analysis derived a clonal expansion index from normalized ranks of inferred template counts within each repertoire. In a later analysis, generation probabilities were computed with a VDJ recombination model fitted to out-of-frame rearrangements, and the resulting probabilities were checked against IGoR. In a later analysis, TCR-TCR, TCR-HLA and TCR-CMV co-occurrence was scored with hypergeometric tests, and a repertoire-size bias correction was applied to TCR pairs. In a later analysis, false discovery rates were estimated by permuting HLA or CMV assignments 20 times. In a later analysis, co-occurring TCRs were grouped using DBSCAN, with TCRdist sequence similarity added in when clustering inside HLA-allele-positive subsets. Repertoires with fewer than 30,000 or more than 120,000 public chains, plus five repertoires with anomalous nucleotide sharing, were excluded from co-occurrence clustering. TCRdb took over this immuneACCESS table, retaining in-frame rearrangements with V and J assigned. Such tables are incomplete; in checked studies, under half of the missing clones stem from an unresolved V gene, and the remainder is unexplained. The V and J calls and clone size come from that table; D and trimming were worked out from the DNA. The sample yields about 140,000 clones; over 80% were counted once. The ten largest clones add up to less than 1.5% of the sample.

The cohort consisted of hundreds of healthy bone marrow donors. At the time of sampling, every cohort member was nominally healthy, though immune exposures that went unrecorded were likely present. The donor was CMV seronegative and was included in the group of about 400 seronegative cohort members. A peripheral blood sample was collected from each donor, and TCR beta sequencing was performed on peripheral blood mononuclear cells. The Qiagen DNeasy Blood Extraction Kit was used to extract genomic DNA from the blood cell samples. The sequencing sample was made of PBMCs. The source of this sequence is a female donor in good health and CMV-seronegative.

The CDR3 region has the sequence CASRPREGLYNEQFF. The DNA reads TGTGCCAGCAGACCTCGGGAGGGCCTGTACAATGAGCAGTTCTTC. The V and J segments used are TRBV28 and TRBJ2-1, with 8 junctional bases fitting TRBD2. The germline V gene specifies MDHEN as CDR1 and SYDVKM as CDR2. Taken from cysteine to phenylalanine, the CDR3 has 15 residues. Of the read, only the CDR3 DNA is kept; its 45 bases are in frame from base 1. Trimming takes 6 bases off V and 4 bases off J; junction bases not matched to a gene: 8. Where the CDR3 stops, the reference TRBV28 and TRBJ2-1 genes take over; the full variable domain is DVKVTQSSRYLVKRTGEKVFLECVQDMDHENMFWYRQDPGLGLRLIYFSYDVKMKEKGDIPEGYSVSREKKERFSLILESASTNQTSMYLCASRPREGLYNEQFFGPGTRLTVL.